Listed here are 32 T cell receptor beta chains from one sample, sequenced in a study of ipilimumab plus nivolumab after autologous stem cell transplantation. TCRdb's table, derived via immunoSEQ multiplex PCR, lists solely in-frame clones and lacks some. The data contain roughly 11,000 clones, 69% of them singletons. Specimen: PBMCs, collected in a trial of ipilimumab plus nivolumab as post-transplant consolidation. Receptors were obtained from a male donor with diffuse large B-cell lymphoma.

This chain connects TRBV2 to TRBJ2-1; 7 bases map to TRBD1. The junction had 13 bases not matched to a gene; V was cut back by 5 bases and J by 6 bases. Germline lookup yields CDR1 SNHLY and CDR2 FYNNEI. The CDR3 is made up of 16 amino acids. DNA of the CDR3: TGTGCCAGCAGTAAAAACGCCGGGACAGCTTCCAATGAGCAGTTCTTC. Translated, it gives CASSKNAGTASNEQFF.

This rearrangement joins TRBV29-1 to TRBJ2-3; 7 bases map to TRBD1. The J segment lost 10 bases and the V segment lost 5 bases, leaving 6 bases of the junction unmatched. Germline CDR1 is SQVTM and CDR2 is ANQGSEA. CDR3 length: 11 amino acids. CDR3 bases: TGCAGCGTTAGGGACAGCCGATCGCAGTATTTT. Its protein is CSVRDSRSQYF.

This chain joins TRBV7-9 and TRBJ2-3, with 13 nucleotides matching TRBD2. V gave up 7 bases and J gave up 2 bases; unmatched junction bases: 9. This CDR3 comprises 17 residues. From germline, CDR1 is SEHNR and CDR2 FQNEAQ (reference sequence). CDR3 loop: CASIRDGLAGATDTQYF. The CDR3, as DNA: TGTGCCAGCATCAGAGACGGACTAGCGGGGGCCACAGATACGCAGTATTTT.

This clone was found a few times. The chain uses TRBV15 and TRBJ1-2, with 10 nucleotides matching TRBD1. Germline CDR1 is LNHNV and CDR2 is YYDKDF (reference sequence). The CDR3 extends over 17 amino acids. The V gene end was trimmed by 3 bases and the J gene end by 1 base; junction bases not matched to a gene: 8. Here the CDR3 reads CATSSRGQGTFNYGYTF. The CDR3 DNA follows: TGTGCCACCAGCAGTCGGGGACAGGGGACTTTTAACTATGGCTACACCTTC.

This chain connects TRBV2 to TRBJ2-1; 8 bases align to TRBD2. CDR1 and CDR2 from the germline V gene are SNHLY and FYNNEI. Germline trimming cut 6 bases from V and 1 base from J; bases unmatched to any gene: 11. The CDR3 runs 17 residues. The CDR3 sequence is CASRPDGGGPSYNEQFF. CDR3 sequence (DNA): TGTGCCAGCAGGCCAGATGGCGGGGGGCCTTCCTACAATGAGCAGTTCTTC.

This clone appeared once. The chain employs TRBV10-3 and TRBJ1-1; possibly TRBD1 for D (5 bases). This CDR3 is 13 amino acids long. V shed 10 bases and J shed 4 bases, with 16 bases lying between them. Germline-derived CDR1 and CDR2 are ENHRY and SYGVKD. The CDR3 nucleotides read TGTGCCACCAGGGCAGGGATCGGCACTGAAGCTTTCTTT. It codes for CATRAGIGTEAFF.

The V call is TRBV10-2, the J call TRBJ1-1, with 7 bases matching TRBD1. CDR3 length equals 14 residues. V trimming: 4 bases; J trimming: 1 base; junction bases outside the gene matches: 3. Germline V gene data show CDR1 as WSHSY and CDR2 as SAAADI. Here the CDR3 DNA reads TGCGCCAGCAGTGGAAGGGACAGGAACACTGAAGCTTTCTTT. Its translation is CASSGRDRNTEAFF.

This clone has more than one count but fewer than ten. V usage is TRBV7-9 and J usage is TRBJ2-7; D is unclear. V shed 1 base and J shed 4 bases, with 5 bases lying between them. This CDR3 has 12 amino acids. Germline V gene sequence: CDR1 SEHNR, CDR2 FQNEAQ (reference sequence). The CDR3 spells CASSLEAYEQYF. The CDR3 DNA is TGTGCCAGCAGCTTAGAAGCGTACGAGCAGTACTTC.

This chain joins TRBV29-1 and TRBJ1-3, with a possible D match to TRBD1 (5 bases). Trimming cost V 0 bases and J 4 bases, with 10 bases left between them. From germline, CDR1 is SQVTM and CDR2 ANQGSEA. CDR3 size: 14 residues. CDR3 bases: TGCAGCGTTGAAGAGGCAGGGAGGGGAAACACCATATATTTT. Its protein is CSVEEAGRGNTIYF.

A few counts support this clone. This sequence joins TRBV5-4 and TRBJ1-1, with no clear D. This CDR3 spans 11 amino acids. V was pared by 3 bases and J by 7 bases, with 7 bases between. In germline, CDR1 is SGHNT, CDR2 YYREEE (reference sequence). The CDR3 sequence is CASSSGSEAFF. CDR3 in DNA: TGTGCCAGCAGCTCTGGAAGTGAAGCTTTCTTT.

This clone is a singleton in its sample. The chain uses TRBV29-1 and TRBJ1-2; TRBD1 is a possible D gene (5 bases). The germline gives CDR1 SQVTM, CDR2 ANQGSEA. This CDR3 is built from 11 residues. Trimming shortened V by 7 bases and J by 4 bases, and 10 bases separated the two germline ends. CDR3 sequence (DNA): TGCAGCGCCGCGGACACCTATGGCTACACCTTC. This codes for CSAADTYGYTF. Looking up the rest from reference TRBV29-1 and TRBJ1-2 gives the full variable domain: SAVISQKPSRDICQRGTSLTIQCQVDSQVTMMFWYRQQPGQSLTLIATANQGSEATYESGFVIDKFPISRPNLTFSTLTVSNMSPEDSSIYLCSAADTYGYTFGSGTRLTVV.

This chain links TRBV11-3 with TRBJ2-1; D remains unclear. Germline CDR1 is SGHNT and CDR2 is YENEEA. This CDR3 is 14 amino acids long. The V and J ends lost 1 base and 1 base respectively, with 5 bases between them. The CDR3 DNA reads TGTGCCAGCAGCTTAGGCGGTTCCTACAATGAGCAGTTCTTC. It translates to CASSLGGSYNEQFF.

V is TRBV10-1 and J is TRBJ2-4, with 8 bases fitting TRBD1. V trimming: 0 bases; J trimming: 6 bases; junction bases outside the gene matches: 4. The CDR3 totals 15 residues. Germline V gives CDR1 WNHNN, CDR2 SYGVQD (reference sequence). The CDR3 is CASSESTGVGNIQYF. The CDR3 nucleotides read TGCGCCAGCAGTGAGTCGACAGGGGTGGGAAACATTCAGTACTTC.

The chain has TRBV2 and TRBJ1-1; D gene unclear. Germline CDR1 reads SNHLY; CDR2 reads FYNNEI. This CDR3 has 11 residues. Trimming stripped 6 bases from V and 5 bases from J, with 7 bases between. The CDR3 region is CASRPNTEAFF. CDR3 nucleotide sequence: TGTGCCAGCAGGCCTAATACTGAAGCTTTCTTT. Complete variable domain (other parts from reference TRBV2 and TRBJ1-1): EPEVTQTPSHQVTQMGQEVILRCVPISNHLYFYWYRQILGQKVEFLVSFYNNEISEKSEIFDDQFSVERPDGSNFTLKIRSTKLEDSAMYFCASRPNTEAFFGQGTRLTVV.

The rearrangement uses TRBV5-4 and TRBJ2-2; D ambiguous. V lost 5 bases and J 1 base, leaving 12 bases between the germline ends. Per germline, CDR1 SGHNT and CDR2 YYREEE (reference sequence). The CDR3 is made up of 15 amino acids. CDR3 coding DNA: TGTGCCAGCAGTCGACGGACGGTGAACACCGGGGAGCTGTTTTTT. It translates to CASSRRTVNTGELFF. Based on the CDR3 plus reference TRBV5-4 and TRBJ2-2, the full variable domain is ETGVTQSPTHLIKTRGQQVTLRCSSQSGHNTVSWYQQALGQGPQFIFQYYREEENGRGNFPPRFSGLQFPNYSSELNVNALELDDSALYLCASSRRTVNTGELFFGEGSRLTVL.

V is TRBV7-3 and J is TRBJ1-1; D perhaps matches TRBD1 (5 bases). The CDR3 sequence is 13 residues long. Germline values: CDR1 SGHTA, CDR2 FQGTGA. V was cut by 1 base and J by 6 bases, with 9 bases left in between. This CDR3 is CASSLNGGAEAFF. The CDR3 bases are TGTGCCAGCAGCTTAAATGGAGGGGCTGAAGCTTTCTTT.

The chain joins TRBV2 to TRBJ1-2; no definite D call. This CDR3 is 13 amino acids long. Germline assignment: CDR1 SNHLY and CDR2 FYNNEI. V lost 9 bases to trimming and J lost 0 bases, with 11 bases between them. As DNA, the CDR3 is TGTGCCAGAGCCTCAGGAACTAACTATGGCTACACCTTC. Encoded protein: CARASGTNYGYTF.

This clone was observed once. V usage is TRBV7-9 and J usage is TRBJ1-1; 7 bases line up with TRBD1. Germline V CDR1 and CDR2: SEHNR, FQNEAQ (reference sequence). V shed 7 bases, J shed 7 bases, and the junction held 6 bases outside the gene matches. There are 12 residues in the CDR3. The DNA of the CDR3 is TGTGCCAGCACCCAGGGGGACAGTGAAGCTTTCTTT. It codes for CASTQGDSEAFF.

This chain links TRBV7-8 with TRBJ2-6; a possible D gene is TRBD1 (6 bases). This CDR3 is built from 17 residues. Deletions cut 0 bases from V and 0 bases from J, with 9 bases between. Germline V lookup: CDR1 SGHVS, CDR2 FQNEAQ. CDR3 loop: CASSLAAGVSGANVLTF. The DNA of the CDR3 is TGTGCCAGCAGCTTAGCGGCAGGGGTCTCTGGGGCCAACGTCCTGACTTTC.

The chain recombines TRBV19 with TRBJ2-2, with unresolved D. Germline V gives CDR1 LNHDA, CDR2 SQIVND (reference sequence). This CDR3 has 15 amino acids. Trimming removed 5 bases from V and 3 bases from J, with 13 bases in between. CDR3 protein: CASSDGVDYTGELFF. The CDR3 region has the DNA TGTGCCAGTAGTGACGGCGTTGACTACACCGGGGAGCTGTTTTTT.

The V and J genes are TRBV9 and TRBJ2-5, with D uncertain. CDR3 size: 12 residues. Per germline, CDR1 SGDLS and CDR2 YYNGEE. The V end was cut by 4 bases, the J end by 5 bases, with 9 bases between. CDR3 nucleotide sequence: TGTGCCAGCAGCCCACCTCCGGAGACCCAGTACTTC. As protein: CASSPPPETQYF.

This sequence joins TRBV6-5 and TRBJ2-7; a weak D match, TRBD2 (5 bases). V gave up 4 bases and J gave up 10 bases, with 17 bases separating them. The CDR3 is 13 amino acids. CDR1 and CDR2 from the germline V gene are MNHEY and SVGAGI. CDR3 DNA sequence: TGTGCCAGCAGTTTAACTAGGGTCAATCTACAGTACTTC. Protein: CASSLTRVNLQYF.

This sequence joins TRBV5-4 and TRBJ2-7; no firm D call. Deletions cut 0 bases from V and 0 bases from J, with 7 bases between. The germline CDR1 and CDR2 sequences are SGHNT and YYREEE (reference sequence). This CDR3 spans 14 amino acids. CDR3 nucleotides: TGTGCCAGCAGCTTGGGGCACATCTCCTACGAGCAGTACTTC. This encodes CASSLGHISYEQYF.

V and J are TRBV11-3 and TRBJ2-7; 7 bases fit TRBD1. The CDR3 spans 13 residues. V dropped 4 bases and J dropped 3; count of bases not matched to a gene: 3. Germline CDR1 reads SGHNT; CDR2 reads YENEEA. The CDR3, as DNA: TGTGCCAGCAGCTCCGACAGGGTCTACGAGCAGTACTTC. This sequence encodes CASSSDRVYEQYF.

The chain links TRBV12-5 to TRBJ2-3, with 13 bases fitting TRBD2. Trimming took 4 bases from V and 4 from J; bases not matched to a gene: 8. Germline CDR1 reads LGHNT; CDR2 reads FRNRAP. This CDR3 is 17 amino acids long. The CDR3 bases are TGTGCTAGTGGTTCCCAATCCGGACTAGCGGGAGCAGATACGCAGTATTTT. Its protein is CASGSQSGLAGADTQYF.

The gene calls are TRBV7-2 and TRBJ2-1; 8 bases map to TRBD2. Germline-derived CDR1 and CDR2 are SGHTA and FQGNSA. V gave up 5 bases and J gave up 3 bases; unmatched junction bases: 15. The CDR3 has 18 residues. The CDR3 DNA reads TGTGCCAGCAGCGGCGCTGGTGCGGGGGGATCCTTCTACAATGAGCAGTTCTTC. Translated: CASSGAGAGGSFYNEQFF.

This clone is medium-sized. This chain joins TRBV7-3 and TRBJ2-7; possibly TRBD2 for D (5 bases). CDR1 is SGHTA, CDR2 FQGTGA, per germline. The V gene lost 2 bases and the J gene lost 1 base, with 6 bases spanning the gap. The CDR3 is made up of 13 amino acids. For the CDR3, the DNA is TGTGCCAGCAGCTTAGAGCGGTCCTACGAGCAGTACTTC. Amino acids: CASSLERSYEQYF. Drawing the rest from reference TRBV7-3 and TRBJ2-7, the complete variable domain is GAGVSQTPSNKVTEKGKYVELRCDPISGHTALYWYRQSLGQGPEFLIYFQGTGAADDSGLPNDRFFAVRPEGSVSTLKIQRTERGDSAVYLCASSLERSYEQYFGPGTRLTVT.

This clone was detected only a few times. Sequence at one end of the junction differs from germline and may be a read error. Additional DNA sequences in this sample encode the identical CDR3. The V and J genes are TRBV7-8 and TRBJ2-7, with D perhaps TRBD1 or TRBD2 (5 bases each). CDR3 length equals 14 residues. Germline V gene sequence: CDR1 SGHVS, CDR2 FQNEAQ. The CDR3 DNA reads as TGCGCCAGCAGCCAGGCCGGGGCCGCCTACGAGCAGTACTTC. This gives the protein CASSQAGAAYEQYF.

The V and J genes are TRBV9 and TRBJ1-2, with D tentatively TRBD1 (6 bases). Germline values: CDR1 SGDLS, CDR2 YYNGEE. This CDR3 has 17 amino acids. The V and J ends lost 0 bases and 7 bases respectively, with 22 bases between them. This CDR3 reads CASSVDRERGSGSGYTF. The CDR3 DNA is TGTGCCAGCAGCGTAGACAGGGAACGAGGCAGCGGATCTGGCTACACCTTC.

This clone was counted once. This sequence joins TRBV11-2 and TRBJ1-2; D is perhaps TRBD1 (6 bases). CDR3 length: 19 amino acids. In germline, CDR1 is SGHAT, CDR2 FQNNGV. V was pared by 0 bases and J by 4 bases, with 24 bases between. The CDR3 loop is CASSLDTLRTAHHFYGYTF. The CDR3 nucleotides are TGTGCCAGCAGCTTAGATACTTTGAGGACAGCCCATCACTTCTATGGCTACACCTTC.

The chain combines TRBV29-1 with TRBJ2-5, with 8 nucleotides matching TRBD1. The J call may be incorrect, as the DNA end agrees better with TRBJ2-7. The CDR3 totals 13 residues. Germline values: CDR1 SQVTM, CDR2 ANQGSEA. CDR3 sequence reads: CSARRTGIYEQYF. The CDR3 DNA sequence: TGCAGCGCAAGAAGGACAGGGATCTACGAGCAGTACTTC.

The chain combines TRBV4-1 with TRBJ1-1; D is perhaps TRBD1 (5 bases). The CDR3 totals 15 residues. The germline gives CDR1 MGHRA, CDR2 YSYEKL. Trimming shortened V by 1 base and J by 4 bases, and 13 bases separated the two germline ends. The CDR3 reads CASSQGSLGGTEAFF. CDR3 DNA sequence: TGCGCCAGCAGCCAAGGAAGCCTGGGGGGCACTGAAGCTTTCTTT.